This T cell receptor beta chain is from a study of T cells in Graves' hyperthyroidism and ophthalmopathy. V was trimmed by 3 bases and J by 5 bases, leaving 16 bases between them. Germline-derived CDR1 and CDR2 are LGHDT and YNNKEL (reference sequence). The CDR3 runs to 16 residues. Regions amplified from RNA transcripts were the TCR beta CDR3 regions. Researchers ran a first-round RT-PCR on the TCR CDR3 using the HTBI primer set. TCRdb reprocessed the multiplex PCR reads via MiXCR and lists one record per CDR3 protein. Of about 500,000 distinct CDR3 sequences in the sample, roughly 15% were seen once.

This sequence originates from a woman aged 30 to 39 with Graves' ophthalmopathy. The material sequenced was blood. The chain carries TRBV3-1 and TRBJ2-2; either TRBD1 or TRBD2 may fit D (5 bases each). The DNA for the CDR3 is TGTGCCAGCAGCCAGGGGGTGGGGGAGATGACCGGGGAGCTGTTTTTT. Translating it yields CASSQGVGEMTGELFF.